This T cell receptor beta chain came from a study of follicular helper T cells after annual influenza vaccination. Study results and limitations: Day 7 ICOS+CD38+ clones were most often found later in ICOS-CD38- cTfh cells. ICOS+CD38+ cTfh clonality tracked population frequency, and its change tracked circulating plasmablast change.

As to this clone: No antigen is known for it.

This sample's time point: 2014-2015 season, pre-vaccination. Germline V gives CDR1 SGHKS, CDR2 YYEKEE (reference sequence). The CDR3 is 15 residues long. The V gene lost 0 bases and the J gene lost 0 bases, with 9 bases spanning the gap. Profiled with immunoSEQ multiplex PCR; TCRdb holds only in-frame clones, not every one. The repertoire holds about 15,000 clones, around 82% seen once, with about 0.41% in the top ten. This sample comprised CXCR5- memory CD4+ T cells sorted from blood, obtained on the day of influenza vaccination. This receptor was taken from an adult who received the influenza vaccine. The rearrangement uses TRBV5-5 and TRBJ2-5; no reliable D call. As DNA, the CDR3 is TGTGCCAGCAGCTTGGCCAGCCTGTACCAAGAGACCCAGTACTTC. Encoded protein: CASSLASLYQETQYF.